There are many counts of the clone carrying this TCR beta chain. Its antigen is unknown. This specimen belongs to a study of T-cell memory formation after mild COVID-19. Whole-study results and caveats: Cross-reactive memory appears to have joined, as suggested by some responding clones showing up in pre-infection memory. Contracting clones, day 15 to 85, had balanced CD4/CD8, and later expanders favored CD4+. Nothing showed for sure that second-wave clones peaking on day 37 were SARS-CoV-2 specific.

UMIs and sample barcodes were carried by the TCR alpha and TCR beta cDNA libraries that 5'RACE produced using constant-segment primers. TCRdb independently ran MiXCR on the 5' RACE reads; one entry per CDR3 protein. This sample has about 350,000 distinct CDR3 sequences; roughly 13% occur once, and the top ten carry 22%. This TCR was sampled from a man younger than 30 who had mild COVID-19 (a few samples of this study predate the infection). Cell type and time point are not known. The sample consisted of PBMCs or a T cell subset sorted from them (not recorded which).

CDR3 residues: CATQRGRDKNTGELFF. The DNA for the CDR3 is TGTGCCACCCAGCGGGGCCGGGACAAGAACACCGGGGAGCTGTTTTTT. The chain carries TRBV10-3 and TRBJ2-2, with D possibly matching TRBD2 (7 bases). Trimming took off 10 bases at V and 1 base at J, with 19 bases between the two ends. The germline gives CDR1 ENHRY, CDR2 SYGVKD. CDR3 length equals 16 residues.